This record concerns one T cell receptor beta chain sequence. The antigen is undetermined. Germline loops: CDR1 SGHVS, CDR2 FNYEAQ. The V segment lost 5 bases and the J segment 7 bases; nucleotides outside the gene matches: 6. This CDR3 is 14 amino acids long. This record belongs to a study of cytomegalovirus exposure and HLA in healthy donors. About the study: The 120 validation repertoires were produced on the same platform as the approximately 620 repertoires of the first cohort. This was reported in a later analysis.

TCRdb's table, derived via immunoSEQ multiplex PCR, lists solely in-frame clones and lacks some. The sample includes some 210,000 clones, around 78% of them seen just once. Regarding the study as a whole: Most TCR sequences were rare, but some public TCRs occurred in many donors. A list of roughly 160 TCR beta chains associated with cytomegalovirus was given.

The sequence derives from a woman under 30 in good health and CMV-seronegative. The chain carries TRBV7-6 and TRBJ2-1; 9 positions agree with TRBD2. Sequences were obtained from PBMCs. The CDR3 is CASSPGTSWNEQFF. The DNA for the CDR3 is TGTGCCAGCAGCCCGGGGACTAGCTGGAATGAGCAGTTCTTC.